The present entry profiles one T cell receptor beta chain with its context. Its target is not known. CDR1 and CDR2 (germline): LNHDA, SQIVND (reference sequence). V was shortened by 6 bases and J by 1 base, with 13 bases between the two germline ends. CDR3 size: 16 residues. These data come from a study of cytomegalovirus exposure and HLA in healthy donors. Study-wide results and limits: A later analysis revealed that TCR association rates differed between HLA loci, peaking at DRB1 and bottoming out at HLA-C. Compared with the roughly 670-donor mean, an Asian-associated ancestry cluster reportedly had fewer N-insertions, according to a later analysis. Many donors shared some public TCRs, even though most TCR sequences were rare.

PCR involved 60 Vbeta and 13 Jbeta primers. Here immunoSEQ multiplex PCR was the method, and the copy in TCRdb shows in-frame clones only, minus some. This sample has 150,000 to 200,000 clones, with around 75% found just once. This sequence joins TRBV19 and TRBJ2-6, with no clear D. What was sequenced was PBMCs. The TCR was taken from a man between 18 and 35 years old in good health and CMV-seropositive. The CDR3 loop reads CASRPLGPSGANVLTF. CDR3 nucleotide sequence: TGTGCCAGTAGACCCCTAGGCCCGTCTGGGGCCAACGTCCTGACTTTC.